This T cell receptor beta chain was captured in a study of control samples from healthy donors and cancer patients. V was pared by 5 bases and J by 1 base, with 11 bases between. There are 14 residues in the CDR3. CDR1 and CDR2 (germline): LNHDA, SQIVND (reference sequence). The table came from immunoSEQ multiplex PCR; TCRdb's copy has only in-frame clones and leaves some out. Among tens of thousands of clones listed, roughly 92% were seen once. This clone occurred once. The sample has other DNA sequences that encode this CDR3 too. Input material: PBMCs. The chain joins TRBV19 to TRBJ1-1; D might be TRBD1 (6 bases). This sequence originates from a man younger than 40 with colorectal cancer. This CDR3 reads CASSPGQTNTEAFF. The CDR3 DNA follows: TGTGCCAGTAGTCCTGGACAGACGAACACTGAAGCTTTCTTT.